This TCR beta chain was recorded in a study of CD8+CD57+ T cells in acquired aplastic anemia. V shed 6 bases and J 3 bases; nucleotides not matched to a gene: 8. The length of the CDR3 is 15 residues. CDR1 is KGHDR, CDR2 SFDVKD, per germline. Genomic DNA, serving as template, underwent TCR beta VDJ and CDR3 profiling. One entry per CDR3 protein results from TCRdb running MiXCR on the reads. The sample contains some 200,000 distinct CDR3 sequences, approximately 60% of which appear only once. The chain couples TRBV24-1 to TRBJ1-2, with 8 bases aligning to TRBD1. Sequencing was carried out using sorted CD4+, CD8+, or CD8+CD57+ T cells (not recorded which) from PBMCs. The receptor was derived from a human donor in good health. The CDR3 sequence is CATSPAGDRHYGYTF. As DNA, the CDR3 is TGTGCCACCAGTCCCGCTGGGGACAGGCACTATGGCTACACCTTC.